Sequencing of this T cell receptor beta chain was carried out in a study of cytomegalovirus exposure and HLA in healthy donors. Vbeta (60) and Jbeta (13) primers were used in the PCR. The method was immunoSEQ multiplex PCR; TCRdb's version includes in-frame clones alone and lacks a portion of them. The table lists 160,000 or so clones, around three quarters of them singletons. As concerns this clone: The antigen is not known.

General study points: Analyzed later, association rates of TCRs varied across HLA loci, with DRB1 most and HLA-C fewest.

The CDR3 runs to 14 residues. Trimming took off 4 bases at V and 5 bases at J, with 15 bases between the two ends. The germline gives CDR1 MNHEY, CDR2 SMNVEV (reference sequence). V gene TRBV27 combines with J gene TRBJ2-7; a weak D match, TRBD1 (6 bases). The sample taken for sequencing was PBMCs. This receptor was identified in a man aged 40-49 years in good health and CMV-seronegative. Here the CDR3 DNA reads TGTGCCAGCAGTTCTGAGACAGGTACCCACGAGCAGTACTTC. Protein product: CASSSETGTHEQYF.